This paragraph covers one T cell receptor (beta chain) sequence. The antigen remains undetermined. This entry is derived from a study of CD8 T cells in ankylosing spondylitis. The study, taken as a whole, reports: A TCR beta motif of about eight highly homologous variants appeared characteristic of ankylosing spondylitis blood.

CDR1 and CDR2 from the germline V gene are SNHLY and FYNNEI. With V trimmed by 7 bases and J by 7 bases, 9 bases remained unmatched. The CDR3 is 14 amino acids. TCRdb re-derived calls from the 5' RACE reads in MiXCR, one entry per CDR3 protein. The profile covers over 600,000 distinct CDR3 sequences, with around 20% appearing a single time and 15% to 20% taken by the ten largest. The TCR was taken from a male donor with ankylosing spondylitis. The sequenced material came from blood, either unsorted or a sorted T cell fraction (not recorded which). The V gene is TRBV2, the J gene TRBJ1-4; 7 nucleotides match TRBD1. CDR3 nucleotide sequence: TGTGCCAGCACGAGAGGACAGGCTCCTGAAAAACTGTTTTTT. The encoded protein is CASTRGQAPEKLFF.